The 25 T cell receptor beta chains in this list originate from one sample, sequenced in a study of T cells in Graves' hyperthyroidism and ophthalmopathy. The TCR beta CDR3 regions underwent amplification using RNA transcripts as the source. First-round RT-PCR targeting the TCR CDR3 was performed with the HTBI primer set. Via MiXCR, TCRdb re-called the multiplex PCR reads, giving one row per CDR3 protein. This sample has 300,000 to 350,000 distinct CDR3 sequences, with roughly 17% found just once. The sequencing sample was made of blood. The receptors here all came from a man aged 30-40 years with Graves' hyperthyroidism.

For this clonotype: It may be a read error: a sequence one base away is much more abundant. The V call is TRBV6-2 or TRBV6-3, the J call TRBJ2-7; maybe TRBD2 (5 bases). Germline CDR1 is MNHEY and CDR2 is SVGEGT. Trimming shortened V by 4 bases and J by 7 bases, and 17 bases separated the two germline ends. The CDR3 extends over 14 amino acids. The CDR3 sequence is CASSSWKAGDEQYF. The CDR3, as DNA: TGTGCCAGCAGTTCCTGGAAGGCGGGCGATGAGCAGTACTTC.

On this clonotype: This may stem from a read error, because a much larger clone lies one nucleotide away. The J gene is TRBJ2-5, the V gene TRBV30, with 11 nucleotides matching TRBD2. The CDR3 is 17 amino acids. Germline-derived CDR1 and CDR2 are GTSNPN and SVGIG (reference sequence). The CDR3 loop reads CAWSVWVTSGSQETPYF. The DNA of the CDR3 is TGTGCCTGGAGTGTATGGGTAACTAGCGGGAGCCAAGAGACCCCGTACTTC.

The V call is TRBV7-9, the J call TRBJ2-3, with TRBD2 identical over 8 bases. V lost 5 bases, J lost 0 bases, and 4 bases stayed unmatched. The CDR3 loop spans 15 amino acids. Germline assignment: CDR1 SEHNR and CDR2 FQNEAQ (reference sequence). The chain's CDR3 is CASSTQRESTDTQYF. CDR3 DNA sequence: TGTGCCAGCAGCACCCAGCGGGAGAGCACAGATACGCAGTATTTT.

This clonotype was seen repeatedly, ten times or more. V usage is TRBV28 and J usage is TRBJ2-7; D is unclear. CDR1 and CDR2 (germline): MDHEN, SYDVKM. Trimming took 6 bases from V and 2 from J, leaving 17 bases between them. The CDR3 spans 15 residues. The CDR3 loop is CASSPMALTTYEQYF. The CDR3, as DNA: TGTGCCAGCAGCCCAATGGCGCTAACTACCTACGAGCAGTACTTC. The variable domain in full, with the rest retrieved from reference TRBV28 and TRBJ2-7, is DVKVTQSSRYLVKRTGEKVFLECVQDMDHENMFWYRQDPGLGLRLIYFSYDVKMKEKGDIPEGYSVSREKKERFSLILESASTNQTSMYLCASSPMALTTYEQYFGPGTRLTVT.

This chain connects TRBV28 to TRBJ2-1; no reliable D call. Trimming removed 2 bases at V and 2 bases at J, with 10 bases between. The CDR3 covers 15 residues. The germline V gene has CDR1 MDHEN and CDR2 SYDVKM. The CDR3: CASSLLTATYNEQFF. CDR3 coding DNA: TGTGCCAGCAGTTTACTTACAGCTACCTACAATGAGCAGTTCTTC. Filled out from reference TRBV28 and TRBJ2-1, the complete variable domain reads DVKVTQSSRYLVKRTGEKVFLECVQDMDHENMFWYRQDPGLGLRLIYFSYDVKMKEKGDIPEGYSVSREKKERFSLILESASTNQTSMYLCASSLLTATYNEQFFGPGTRLTVL.

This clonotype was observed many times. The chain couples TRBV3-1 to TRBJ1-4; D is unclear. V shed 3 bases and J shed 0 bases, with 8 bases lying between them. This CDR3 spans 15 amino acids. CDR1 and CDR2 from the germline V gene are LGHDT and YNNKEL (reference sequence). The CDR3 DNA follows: TGTGCCAGCAGCCAGACGGATACAACTAATGAAAAACTGTTTTTT. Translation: CASSQTDTTNEKLFF.

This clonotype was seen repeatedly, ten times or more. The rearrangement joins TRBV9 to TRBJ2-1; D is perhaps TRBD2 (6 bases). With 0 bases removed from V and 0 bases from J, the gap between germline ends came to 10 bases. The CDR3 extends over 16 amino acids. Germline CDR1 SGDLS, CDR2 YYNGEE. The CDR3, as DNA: TGTGCCAGCAGCGTAGTAGCGGTAAGCTCCTACAATGAGCAGTTCTTC. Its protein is CASSVVAVSSYNEQFF.

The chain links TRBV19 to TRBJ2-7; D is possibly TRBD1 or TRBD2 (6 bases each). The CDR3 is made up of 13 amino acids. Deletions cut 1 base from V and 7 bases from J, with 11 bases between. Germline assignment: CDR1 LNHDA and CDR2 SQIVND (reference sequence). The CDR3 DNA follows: TGTGCCAGTAGTATAGCGGGGGCTAAGGAGCAGTACTTC. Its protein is CASSIAGAKEQYF.

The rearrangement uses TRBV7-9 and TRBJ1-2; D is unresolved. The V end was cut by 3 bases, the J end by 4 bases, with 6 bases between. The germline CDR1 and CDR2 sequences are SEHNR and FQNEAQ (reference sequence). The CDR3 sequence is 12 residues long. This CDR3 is CASSFASYGYTF. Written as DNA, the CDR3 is TGTGCCAGCAGCTTTGCTTCCTATGGCTACACCTTC.

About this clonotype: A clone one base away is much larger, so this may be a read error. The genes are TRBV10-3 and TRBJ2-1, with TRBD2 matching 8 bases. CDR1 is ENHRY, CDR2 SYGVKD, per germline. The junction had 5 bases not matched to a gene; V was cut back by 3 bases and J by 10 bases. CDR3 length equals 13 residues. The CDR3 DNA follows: TGTGCCATCAGTGAACCAGCGGGAGCCGAGCAGTTCTTC. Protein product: CAISEPAGAEQFF.

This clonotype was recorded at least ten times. The CDR3 nucleotides are TGTGCCAGCAGTTACTCGGAATACACGAACACTGAAGCTTTCTTT. Protein: CASSYSEYTNTEAFF. V and J are TRBV6-5 and TRBJ1-1; no clear D. V lost 0 bases, J lost 1 base, and 9 bases lay in between. This CDR3 is 15 amino acids long. Germline V gene data show CDR1 as MNHEY and CDR2 as SVGAGI.

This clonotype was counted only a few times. CDR3 residues: CSTTPGGVNTGELFF. CDR3 DNA sequence: TGCAGTACCACCCCAGGGGGCGTTAACACCGGGGAGCTGTTTTTT. V and J are TRBV20-1 and TRBJ2-2; 8 positions match TRBD1. This CDR3 is built from 15 residues. The V and J ends lost 8 bases and 2 bases, in that order; junction bases with no gene match: 10. CDR1 and CDR2 from the germline V gene are DFQATT and SNEGSKA (reference sequence).

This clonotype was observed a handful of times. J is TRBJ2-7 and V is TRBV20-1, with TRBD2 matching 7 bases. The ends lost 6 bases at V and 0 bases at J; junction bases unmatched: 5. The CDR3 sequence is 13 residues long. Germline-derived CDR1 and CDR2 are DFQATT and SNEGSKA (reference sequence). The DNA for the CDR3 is TGCAGTGCCCCCGGGACTACCTCCTACGAGCAGTACTTC. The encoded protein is CSAPGTTSYEQYF.

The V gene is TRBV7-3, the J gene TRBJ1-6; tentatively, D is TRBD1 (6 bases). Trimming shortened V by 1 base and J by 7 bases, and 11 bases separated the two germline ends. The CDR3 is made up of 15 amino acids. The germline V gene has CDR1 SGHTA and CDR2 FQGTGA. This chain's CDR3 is CASSLIGQGNSPLHF. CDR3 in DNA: TGTGCCAGCAGCTTAATCGGGCAGGGGAATTCACCCCTCCACTTT. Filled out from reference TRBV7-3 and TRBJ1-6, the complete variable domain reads GAGVSQTPSNKVTEKGKYVELRCDPISGHTALYWYRQSLGQGPEFLIYFQGTGAADDSGLPNDRFFAVRPEGSVSTLKIQRTERGDSAVYLCASSLIGQGNSPLHFGNGTRLTVT.

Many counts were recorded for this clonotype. Here the CDR3 reads CSVEEGSNEQYF. DNA for the CDR3: TGCAGCGTTGAAGAGGGTTCTAACGAGCAGTACTTC. The rearrangement links TRBV29-1 to TRBJ2-7, with no clear D. There are 12 residues in the CDR3. Germline CDR1 and CDR2: SQVTM and ANQGSEA. Trimming stripped 0 bases from V and 5 bases from J, with 8 bases between.

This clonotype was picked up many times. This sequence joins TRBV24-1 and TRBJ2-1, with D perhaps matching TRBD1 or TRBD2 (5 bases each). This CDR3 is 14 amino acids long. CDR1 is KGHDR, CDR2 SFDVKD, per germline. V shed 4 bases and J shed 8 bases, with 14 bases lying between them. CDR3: CATSDSGSGYEQFF. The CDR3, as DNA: TGTGCCACCAGTGACTCAGGGAGTGGGTATGAGCAGTTCTTC.

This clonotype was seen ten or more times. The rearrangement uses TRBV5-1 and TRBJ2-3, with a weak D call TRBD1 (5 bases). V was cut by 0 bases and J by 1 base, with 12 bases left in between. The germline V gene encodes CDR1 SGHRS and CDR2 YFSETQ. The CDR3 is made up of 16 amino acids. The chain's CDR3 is CASSLDRRLRTDTQYF. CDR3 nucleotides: TGCGCCAGCAGCTTGGACAGGCGACTTCGCACAGATACGCAGTATTTT.

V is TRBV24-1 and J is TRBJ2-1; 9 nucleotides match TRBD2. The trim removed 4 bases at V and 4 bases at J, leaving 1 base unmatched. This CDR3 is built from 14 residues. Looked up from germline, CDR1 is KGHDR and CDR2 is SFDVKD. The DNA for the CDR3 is TGTGCCACCAGTGAAGCGGGAGGTTACAATGAGCAGTTCTTC. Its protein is CATSEAGGYNEQFF.

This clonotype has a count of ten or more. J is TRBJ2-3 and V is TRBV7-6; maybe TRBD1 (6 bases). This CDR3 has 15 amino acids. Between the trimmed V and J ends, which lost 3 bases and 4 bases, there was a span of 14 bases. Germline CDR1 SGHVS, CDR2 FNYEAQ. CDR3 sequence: CASSLSRGKADTQYF. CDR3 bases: TGTGCCAGCAGCTTGTCCAGGGGAAAGGCAGATACGCAGTATTTT.

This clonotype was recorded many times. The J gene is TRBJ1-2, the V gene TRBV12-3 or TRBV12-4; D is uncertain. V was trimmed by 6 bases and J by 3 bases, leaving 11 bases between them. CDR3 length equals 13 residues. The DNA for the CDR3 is TGTGCCAGCAGCCCCTCTCGGGACTATGGCTACACCTTC. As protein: CASSPSRDYGYTF.

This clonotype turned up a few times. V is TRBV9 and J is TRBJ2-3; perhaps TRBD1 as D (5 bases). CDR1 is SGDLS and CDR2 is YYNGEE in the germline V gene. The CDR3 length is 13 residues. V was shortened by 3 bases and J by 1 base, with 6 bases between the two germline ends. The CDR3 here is CASSAQGTDTQYF. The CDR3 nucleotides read TGTGCCAGCAGCGCACAGGGCACAGATACGCAGTATTTT.

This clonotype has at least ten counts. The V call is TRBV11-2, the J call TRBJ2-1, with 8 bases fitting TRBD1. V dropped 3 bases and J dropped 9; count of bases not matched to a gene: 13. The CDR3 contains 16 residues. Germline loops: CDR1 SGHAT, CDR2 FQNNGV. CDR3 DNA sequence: TGTGCCAGCAGCTTCAACGCAGGGGGCAAAGGGGGTGAGCAGTTCTTC. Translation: CASSFNAGGKGGEQFF.

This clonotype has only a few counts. CDR3 residues: CASSIRGLVGSYEQYF. The CDR3 DNA sequence: TGTGCCAGTAGTATAAGGGGACTAGTCGGATCCTACGAGCAGTACTTC. The chain recombines TRBV19 with TRBJ2-7, with 8 bases matching TRBD2. Germline-derived CDR1 and CDR2 are LNHDA and SQIVND (reference sequence). J lost 1 base, V lost 2 bases, and 7 bases had no gene match. The length of the CDR3 is 16 residues.

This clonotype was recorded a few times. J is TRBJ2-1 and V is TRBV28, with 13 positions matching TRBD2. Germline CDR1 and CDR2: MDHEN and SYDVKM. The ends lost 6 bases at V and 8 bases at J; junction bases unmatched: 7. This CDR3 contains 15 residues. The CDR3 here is CASRGGLAGHDEQFF. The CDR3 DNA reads TGTGCCAGCAGGGGGGGACTAGCGGGGCACGATGAGCAGTTCTTC.

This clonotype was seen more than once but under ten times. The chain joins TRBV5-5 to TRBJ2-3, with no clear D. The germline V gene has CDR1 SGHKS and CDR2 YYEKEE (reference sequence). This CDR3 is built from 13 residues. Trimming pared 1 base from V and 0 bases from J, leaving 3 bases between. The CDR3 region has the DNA TGTGCCAGCAGCTTGAAGAGCACAGATACGCAGTATTTT. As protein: CASSLKSTDTQYF. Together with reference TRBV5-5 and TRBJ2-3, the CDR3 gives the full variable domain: DAGVTQSPTHLIKTRGQQVTLRCSPISGHKSVSWYQQVLGQGPQFIFQYYEKEERGRGNFPDRFSARQFPNYSSELNVNALLLGDSALYLCASSLKSTDTQYFGPGTRLTVL.